This T cell receptor beta chain was observed in a study of glioma-infiltrating T cells. Overall study findings and caveats: Non-neoplastic patients had below-expected tissue-blood divergence, while all gliomas exceeded expectation. Shared blood CDR3 signature motifs marked patients with low tissue-blood divergence.

This clonotype was observed many times. Its specificity is unknown. The germline CDR1 and CDR2 sequences are MNHEY and SMNVEV (reference sequence). V lost 5 bases, J lost 9 bases, and 14 bases lay in between. CDR3 length: 13 residues. Using RNA template, CDR3s of TCR alpha and beta were amplified with iRepertoire arm-PCR. Using its own MiXCR run on the multiplex PCR reads, TCRdb lists one record per CDR3 protein. The sample comprises 300,000 to 400,000 distinct CDR3 sequences, roughly two fifths of which are singletons, and about 12% rests with the top ten. The TCR comes from a human donor with low-grade glioma or glioblastoma, undergoing nonglioma brain surgery, or in good health (not recorded which). The chain combines TRBV27 with TRBJ2-1, with D possibly being TRBD1 (6 bases). Sequenced sample: glioma tissue, nonneoplastic brain tissue, or PBMCs (not recorded which). The CDR3 nucleotides read TGTGCCAGCAGTGCCCTAGGGGGTACTGAGCAGTTCTTC. It codes for CASSALGGTEQFF.